This entry concerns a single TCR beta chain. The antigen it binds to is not known. Base qualities are missing; no much larger clone stands one base away. The donors belonged to the validation cohort of about 120 subjects, which was separate from the roughly 700-subject first cohort. V is shortened by 5 bases, J by 4 bases, and the region joining them spans 14 bases. The cysteine opens and the phenylalanine closes a CDR3 of 13 amino acids. The kept DNA is CDR3 alone, 39 bases in frame from the first base. Based on the germline V gene, the CDR1 and CDR2 sequences are SQVTM and ANQGSEA. This record comes from a study of cytomegalovirus exposure and HLA in healthy donors (dated by TCRdb to about 2017). Background for the entire study: A later analysis indicated that the 120 or so validation repertoires were generated on the platform also employed for the 700 or so repertoires of the first cohort. To predict cytomegalovirus infection status, the study brought together high-throughput TCR immunosequencing, statistical association of individual TCRs with disease status, and machine learning. In addition to the first cohort of 666 subjects, a separate validation cohort of under 150 different subjects was used. The study aimed to test whether signatures of past pathogen exposure could be identified by cataloging public T cell receptors.

Results the study describes overall, beyond this receptor: It was suggested by the authors that the approach could potentially be generalized to other disease states and immunological phenotypes. Most TCR sequences were seen in very few donors, while some public TCRs were found in many individuals. A few of the identified cytomegalovirus-associated TCR beta chains were confirmed in vitro to be specific for cytomegalovirus antigens. In the study, 150 to 200 TCR beta chains were listed as associated with cytomegalovirus. Cytomegalovirus status was reported to be diagnosed by the classifier with high specificity and sensitivity in both the original and validation cohorts. Subsequent analysis determined that TCRs grouped into clusters in the first cohort also showed a tendency toward co-occurrence across the 120 or so validation repertoires, and approximately 93% of cluster scores exceeded 0. All 120 or so repertoires were used to score co-occurrence in the validation cohort in a later analysis, because that analysis had no HLA typing for the cohort.

To prepare the library, the immunoSEQ multiplex PCR assay was applied. The authors processed their data as follows. A statistical classification framework was developed to diagnose cytomegalovirus status using the catalog of TCR beta chain sequences. TCRdb's version of the immuneACCESS table is confined to in-frame rearrangements and falls short of the full clone set. An unresolved V gene accounts for under half of the shortfall where checked; the remainder is of unknown origin. V, J and clone size are those of that table, while D and trimming were read from the DNA. Across this sample there are more than 90,000 clones, with 85% to 95% seen only once. Jointly, the top ten make up around 1.1% of the sample.

The TCR was taken from a woman aged 30 to 39 in good health and CMV-seropositive. The sequence is built from TRBV29-1 and TRBJ2-5, and the D gene may be TRBD2, 5 bases matching. Sequencing was done on a sample of PBMCs. The CDR3 region reads CSVLGDYAETQYF. The DNA reads as follows: TGCAGCGTTTTGGGTGACTACGCAGAGACCCAGTACTTC. Reference TRBV29-1 and TRBJ2-5 proteins supply the regions before and after the CDR3; the full variable domain is: SAVISQKPSRDICQRGTSLTIQCQVDSQVTMMFWYRQQPGQSLTLIATANQGSEATYESGFVIDKFPISRPNLTFSTLTVSNMSPEDSSIYLCSVLGDYAETQYFGPGTRLLVL.